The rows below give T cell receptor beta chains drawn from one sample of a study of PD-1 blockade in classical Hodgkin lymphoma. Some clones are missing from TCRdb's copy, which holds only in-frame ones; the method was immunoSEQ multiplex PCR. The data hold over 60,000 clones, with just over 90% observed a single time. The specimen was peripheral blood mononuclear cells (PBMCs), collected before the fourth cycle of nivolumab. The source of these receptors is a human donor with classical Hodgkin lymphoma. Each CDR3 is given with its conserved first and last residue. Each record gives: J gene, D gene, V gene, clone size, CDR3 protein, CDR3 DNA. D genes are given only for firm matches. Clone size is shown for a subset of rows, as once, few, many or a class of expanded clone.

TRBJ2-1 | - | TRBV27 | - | CASSLGVTSPNEQFF | TGTGCCAGCAGTTTAGGGGTGACTAGTCCCAATGAGCAGTTCTTC
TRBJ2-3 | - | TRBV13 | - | CASSLPGTDTQYF | TGTGCCAGCAGCTTACCCGGGACAGATACGCAGTATTTT
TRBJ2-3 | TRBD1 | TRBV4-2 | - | CASSQDLQGFSDTQYF | TGTGCCAGCAGCCAAGATCTACAGGGGTTCTCAGATACGCAGTATTTT
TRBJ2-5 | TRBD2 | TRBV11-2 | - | CASGLAGFGGQETQYF | TGTGCCTCCGGGCTAGCGGGGTTTGGGGGCCAAGAGACCCAGTACTTC
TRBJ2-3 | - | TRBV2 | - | CASIRGATDTQYF | TGTGCCAGCATAAGAGGGGCCACAGATACGCAGTATTTT
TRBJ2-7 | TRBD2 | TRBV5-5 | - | CASSQGLVDGEQYF | TGTGCCAGCAGCCAGGGACTAGTGGATGGCGAGCAGTACTTC
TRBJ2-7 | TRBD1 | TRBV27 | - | CASRPDRGFSYEQYF | TGTGCCAGCAGACCCGACAGGGGTTTCTCCTACGAGCAGTACTTC
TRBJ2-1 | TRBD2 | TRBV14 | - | CASTAGGREQFF | TGTGCCAGCACCGCAGGCGGGAGGGAGCAGTTCTTC
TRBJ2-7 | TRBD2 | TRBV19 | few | CATTTSGGNEQYF | TGTGCCACCACGACTAGCGGGGGGAACGAGCAGTACTTC
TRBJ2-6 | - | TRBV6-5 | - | CASSYGGLWGANVLTF | TGTGCCAGCAGTTACGGGGGCCTGTGGGGGGCCAACGTCCTGACTTTC
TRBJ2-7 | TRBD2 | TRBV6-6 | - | CASSTGTTYEQYF | TGTGCCAGCAGTACCGGGACTACCTACGAGCAGTACTTC
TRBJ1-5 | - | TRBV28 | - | CASSFLVGPGAYNNQPQHF | TGTGCCAGCAGTTTTCTAGTTGGACCCGGGGCGTACAACAATCAGCCCCAGCATTTT
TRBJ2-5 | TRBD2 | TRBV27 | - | CASQPGGALGQETQYF | TGTGCCAGCCAGCCGGGGGGAGCCCTGGGGCAAGAGACCCAGTACTTC
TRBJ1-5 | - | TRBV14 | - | CASSQDRSQPQHF | TGTGCCAGCAGCCAAGACAGGTCGCAGCCCCAGCATTTT
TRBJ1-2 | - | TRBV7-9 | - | CASSSSTGTSIGHGYTF | TGTGCCAGCAGCTCGTCGACAGGCACCTCAATTGGTCATGGCTACACCTTC
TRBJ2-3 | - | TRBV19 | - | CASSPDGIDTDTQYF | TGTGCCAGTAGTCCCGACGGGATCGACACAGATACGCAGTATTTT
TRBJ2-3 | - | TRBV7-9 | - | CASSPRDKSTDTQYF | TGTGCCAGCAGCCCGAGGGACAAGAGCACAGATACGCAGTATTTT
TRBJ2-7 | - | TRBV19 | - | CASSIGTPSSYEQYF | TGTGCCAGTAGTATTGGGACCCCAAGCTCCTACGAGCAGTACTTC
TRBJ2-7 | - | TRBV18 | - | CASSPALRYYEQYF | TGTGCCAGCTCACCTGCCCTCAGGTACTACGAGCAGTACTTC
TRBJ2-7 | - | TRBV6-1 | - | CASSAQGAPSYEQYF | TGTGCCAGCAGTGCACAGGGAGCCCCTTCCTACGAGCAGTACTTC